The rows below give T cell receptor beta chains drawn from one sample of a study of blood T cells in healthy people across ages. TCRdb reprocessed the 5' RACE reads with MiXCR, giving one entry per CDR3 protein. The repertoire has 650,000 to 800,000 distinct CDR3 sequences, around 43% of them found once; the top ten carry 15% to 25%. Sequenced input: blood. Receptors were obtained from a man in his sixties in good health. Each CDR3 is given with its conserved first and last residue. A D gene is named only where the DNA matches it firmly. The listing skips clone size in some rows; elsewhere it reads once, few, many or a size class.

D	size	V	J	DNA	CDR3
.	.	TRBV2	TRBJ2-3	TGTGCCAGCAACTACAGGCAGGGAAGGGCAGATACGCAGTATTTT	CASNYRQGRADTQYF
TRBD1	few	TRBV6-5	TRBJ2-7	TGTGCCAGCAGCTACGGACAGGTCTACGAGCAGTACTTC	CASSYGQVYEQYF
TRBD2	.	TRBV5-1	TRBJ2-7	TGCGCCAGCAGCTTGGCGGTAGCGGGGGGTTACTACGAGCAGTACTTC	CASSLAVAGGYYEQYF
TRBD2	.	TRBV9	TRBJ2-1	TGTGCCAGCAAAAAAGGGGCTAGCGGACCGAATGAGCAGTTCTTC	CASKKGASGPNEQFF
.	.	TRBV20-1	TRBJ2-5	TGCAGTGCCAGGCCCGGCCCCTCAGACAATGAGCAGTACTTC	CSARPGPSDNEQYF
TRBD2	.	TRBV4-1	TRBJ2-7	TGCGCCAGCAGCCGCCTCCTAGCGGGGGGGCTCTACGAGCAGTACTTC	CASSRLLAGGLYEQYF
.	.	TRBV5-1	TRBJ2-5	TGCGCCAGCAGAGGGGTGCAAGAGACCCAGTACTTC	CASRGVQETQYF
.	few	TRBV6-2/TRBV6-3	TRBJ1-2	TGTGCCAGCAGTTACGTCGAGGCCTATGGCTACACCTTC	CASSYVEAYGYTF
.	.	TRBV21-1	TRBJ2-7	TGTGCCAGCAGCAAAAGAGGGGACCGGTCCTACGAACAGTACTTC	CASSKRGDRSYEQYF
.	few	TRBV5-1	TRBJ2-7	TGCGCCAGCAGCCGCCCCACAGGGGGGGCATCCTACGAGCAGTACTTC	CASSRPTGGASYEQYF
.	few	TRBV7-2	TRBJ2-7	TGTGCCAGCAGCTTATTTCCCGACAGGGAGGGCGAGCAGTACTTC	CASSLFPDREGEQYF
.	few	TRBV7-2	TRBJ2-1	TGTGCCAGCAGCTCACCGGAAGGGAGAGGGAGAAACGATGAGCAGTTCTTC	CASSSPEGRGRNDEQFF
.	.	TRBV28	TRBJ1-6	TGTGCCAGCAGTTTAGGGGTATCGTTGTATAATTCACCCCTCCACTTT	CASSLGVSLYNSPLHF
.	.	TRBV7-2	TRBJ1-5	TGTGCCAGCAGCGGAGACAGGAATCAGCCCCAGCATTTT	CASSGDRNQPQHF
.	.	TRBV5-6	TRBJ2-7	TGTGTCAGCAGCTCACAGGGAACCCACGAGCAGTACTTC	CVSSSQGTHEQYF
.	.	TRBV6-2/TRBV6-3	TRBJ2-7	TGTGCCAGCAGCCATCTACAGGGCATGACCTCCTACGAGCAGTACTTC	CASSHLQGMTSYEQYF
.	few	TRBV18	TRBJ2-1	TGTGCCAGCTCACCAGCGGGTTTAAACTACAATGAGCAGTTCTTC	CASSPAGLNYNEQFF
TRBD2	.	TRBV10-3	TRBJ2-5	TGTGCCGCCCGGGGGGGGGCCGACGATGAGCAGTACTTC	CAARGGADDEQYF
.	.	TRBV2	TRBJ2-1	TGTGCCACGGCCAGAGCGGAGGAGCAGTTCTTC	CATARAEEQFF
TRBD1	.	TRBV20-1	TRBJ2-7	TGCAGTGCTGCCCGGGACAGTGCCTACGAGCAGTACTTC	CSAARDSAYEQYF
.	.	TRBV6-2/TRBV6-3	TRBJ1-1	TGTGCCAGCAGTTATCTCCACACTGAAGCTTTCTTT	CASSYLHTEAFF
TRBD1	.	TRBV6-2/TRBV6-3	TRBJ2-5	TGTGCCAGCAGCTCCCGCCAGGGGGTCGCGGAGACCCAGTACTTC	CASSSRQGVAETQYF
.	.	TRBV18	TRBJ1-1	TGTGCCAGCTCACCATCACAGCCCGGGGTGAACACTGAAGCTTTCTTT	CASSPSQPGVNTEAFF
.	few	TRBV29-1	TRBJ1-5	TGCAGCGTTGGAGGGAATAGCAATCAGCCCCAGCATTTT	CSVGGNSNQPQHF